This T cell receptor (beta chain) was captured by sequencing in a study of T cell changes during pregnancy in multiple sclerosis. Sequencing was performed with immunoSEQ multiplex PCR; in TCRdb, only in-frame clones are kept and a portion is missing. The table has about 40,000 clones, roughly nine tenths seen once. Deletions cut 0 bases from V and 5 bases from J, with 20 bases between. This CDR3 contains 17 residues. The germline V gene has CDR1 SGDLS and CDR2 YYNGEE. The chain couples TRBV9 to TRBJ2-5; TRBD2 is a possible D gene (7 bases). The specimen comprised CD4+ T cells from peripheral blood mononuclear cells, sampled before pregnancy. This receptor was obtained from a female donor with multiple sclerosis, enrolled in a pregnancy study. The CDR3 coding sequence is TGTGCCAGCAGCGTAGACCTGTGGGGGGGGGCGTTGGAGACCCAGTACTTC. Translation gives CASSVDLWGGALETQYF.